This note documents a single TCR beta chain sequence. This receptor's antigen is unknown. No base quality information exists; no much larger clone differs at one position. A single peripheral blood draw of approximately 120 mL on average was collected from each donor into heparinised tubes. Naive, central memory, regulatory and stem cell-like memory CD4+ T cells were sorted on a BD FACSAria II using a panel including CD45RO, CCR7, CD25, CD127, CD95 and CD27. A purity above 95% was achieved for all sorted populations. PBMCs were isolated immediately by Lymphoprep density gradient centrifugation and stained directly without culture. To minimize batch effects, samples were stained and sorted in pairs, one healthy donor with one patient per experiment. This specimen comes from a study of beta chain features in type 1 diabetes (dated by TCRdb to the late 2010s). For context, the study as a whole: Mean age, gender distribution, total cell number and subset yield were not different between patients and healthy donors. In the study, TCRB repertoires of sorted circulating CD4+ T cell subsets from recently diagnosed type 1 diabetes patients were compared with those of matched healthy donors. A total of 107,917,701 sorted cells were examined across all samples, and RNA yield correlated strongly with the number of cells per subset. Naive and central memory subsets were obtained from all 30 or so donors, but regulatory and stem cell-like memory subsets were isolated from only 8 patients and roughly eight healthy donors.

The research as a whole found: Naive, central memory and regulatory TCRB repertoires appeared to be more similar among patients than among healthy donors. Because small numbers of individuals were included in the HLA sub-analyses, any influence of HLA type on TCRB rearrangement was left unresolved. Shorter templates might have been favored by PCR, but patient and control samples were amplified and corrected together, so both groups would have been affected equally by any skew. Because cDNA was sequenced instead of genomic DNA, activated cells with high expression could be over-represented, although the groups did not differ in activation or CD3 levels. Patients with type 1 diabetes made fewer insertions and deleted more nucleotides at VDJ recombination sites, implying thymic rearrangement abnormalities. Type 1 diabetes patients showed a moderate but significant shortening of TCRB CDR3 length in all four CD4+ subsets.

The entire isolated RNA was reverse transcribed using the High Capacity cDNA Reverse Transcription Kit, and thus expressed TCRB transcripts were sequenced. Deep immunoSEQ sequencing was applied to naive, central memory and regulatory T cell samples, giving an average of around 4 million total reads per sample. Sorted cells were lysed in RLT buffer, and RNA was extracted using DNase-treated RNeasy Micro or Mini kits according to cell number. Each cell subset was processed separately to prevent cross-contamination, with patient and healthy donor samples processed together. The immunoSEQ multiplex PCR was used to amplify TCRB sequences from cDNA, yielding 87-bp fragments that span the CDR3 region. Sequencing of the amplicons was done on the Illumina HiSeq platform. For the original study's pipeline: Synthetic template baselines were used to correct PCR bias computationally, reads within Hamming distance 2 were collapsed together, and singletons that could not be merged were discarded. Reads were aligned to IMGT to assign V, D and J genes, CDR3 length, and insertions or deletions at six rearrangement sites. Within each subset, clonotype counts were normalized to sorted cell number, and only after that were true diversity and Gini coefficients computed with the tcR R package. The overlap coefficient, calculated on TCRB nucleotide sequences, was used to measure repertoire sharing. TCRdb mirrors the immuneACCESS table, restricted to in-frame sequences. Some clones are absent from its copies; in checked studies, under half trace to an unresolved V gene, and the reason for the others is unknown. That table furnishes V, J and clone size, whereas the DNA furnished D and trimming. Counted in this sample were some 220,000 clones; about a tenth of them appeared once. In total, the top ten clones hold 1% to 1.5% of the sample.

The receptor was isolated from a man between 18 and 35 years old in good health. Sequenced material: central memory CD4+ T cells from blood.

The CDR3 here reads CATSRDSLAGQETQYF. The DNA is TGTGCCACCAGCAGAGACTCCCTAGCGGGCCAAGAGACCCAGTACTTC. The rearranged segments are TRBV15 and TRBJ2-5; 8 central nucleotides agree with TRBD2. CDR1 and CDR2, looked up from the germline V gene (reference sequence), are LNHNV and YYDKDF. The CDR3 measures 16 amino acids from cysteine to phenylalanine. CDR3 DNA is the only sequence kept; it has 48 bases, read in frame from the first base. At the junction V is shortened by 0 bases and J by 1 base; bases outside the gene matches: 4.